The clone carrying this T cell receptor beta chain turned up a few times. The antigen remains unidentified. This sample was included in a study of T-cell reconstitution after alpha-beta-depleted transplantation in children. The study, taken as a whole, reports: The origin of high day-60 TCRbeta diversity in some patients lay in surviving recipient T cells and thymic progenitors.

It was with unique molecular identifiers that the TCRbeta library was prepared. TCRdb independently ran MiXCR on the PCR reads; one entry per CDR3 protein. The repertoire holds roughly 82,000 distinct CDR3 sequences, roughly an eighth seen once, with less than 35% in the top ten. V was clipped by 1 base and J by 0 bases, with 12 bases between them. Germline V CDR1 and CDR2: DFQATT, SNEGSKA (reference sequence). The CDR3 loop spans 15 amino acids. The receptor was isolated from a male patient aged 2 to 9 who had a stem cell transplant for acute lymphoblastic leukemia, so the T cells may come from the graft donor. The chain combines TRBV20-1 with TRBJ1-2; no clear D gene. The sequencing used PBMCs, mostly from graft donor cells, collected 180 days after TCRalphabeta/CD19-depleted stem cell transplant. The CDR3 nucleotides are TGCAGTGCTAGAGTGGGCCGTAGAGCTAACTATGGCTACACCTTC. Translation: CSARVGRRANYGYTF.